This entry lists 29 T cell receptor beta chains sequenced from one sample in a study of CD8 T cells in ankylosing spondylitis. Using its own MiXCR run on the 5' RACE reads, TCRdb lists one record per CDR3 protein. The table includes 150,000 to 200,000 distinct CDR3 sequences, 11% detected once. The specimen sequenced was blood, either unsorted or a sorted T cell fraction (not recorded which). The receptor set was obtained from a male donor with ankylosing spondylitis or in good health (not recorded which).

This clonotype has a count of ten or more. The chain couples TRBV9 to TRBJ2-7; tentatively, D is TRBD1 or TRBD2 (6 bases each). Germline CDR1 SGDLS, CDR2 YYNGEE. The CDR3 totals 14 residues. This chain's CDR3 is CLTLPRGRSYEQYF. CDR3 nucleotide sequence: TGTTTAACACTCCCCCGGGGGCGTAGTTACGAGCAGTACTTC.

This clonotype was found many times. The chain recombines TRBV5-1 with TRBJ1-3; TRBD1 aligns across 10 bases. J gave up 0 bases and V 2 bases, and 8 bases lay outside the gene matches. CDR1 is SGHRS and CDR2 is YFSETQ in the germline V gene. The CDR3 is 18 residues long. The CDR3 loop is CASSLGDRGPLSGNTIYF. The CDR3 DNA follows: TGCGCCAGCAGCTTAGGGGACAGGGGACCTCTCTCTGGAAACACCATATATTTT.

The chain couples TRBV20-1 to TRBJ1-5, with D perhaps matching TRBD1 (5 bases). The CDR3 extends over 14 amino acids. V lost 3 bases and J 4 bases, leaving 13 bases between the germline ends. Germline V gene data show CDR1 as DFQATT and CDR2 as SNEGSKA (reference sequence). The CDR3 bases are TGCAGTGCTAGTAGGTCGTGGGGGAATCAGCCCCAGCATTTT. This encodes CSASRSWGNQPQHF.

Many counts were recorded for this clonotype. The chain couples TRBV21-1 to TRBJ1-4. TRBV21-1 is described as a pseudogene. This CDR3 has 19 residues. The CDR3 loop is CASSKGDKQYGGGNEKLFF. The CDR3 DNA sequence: TGTGCCAGCAGCAAAGGAGACAAACAGTACGGGGGAGGTAATGAAAAACTGTTTTTT.

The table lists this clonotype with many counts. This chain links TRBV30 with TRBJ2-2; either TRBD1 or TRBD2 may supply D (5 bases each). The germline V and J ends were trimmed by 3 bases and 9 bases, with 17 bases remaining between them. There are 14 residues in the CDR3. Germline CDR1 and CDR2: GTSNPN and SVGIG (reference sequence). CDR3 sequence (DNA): TGTGCCTGGAGGGTCCGGGACGCCGCCCGGGAGCTGTTTTTT. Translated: CAWRVRDAARELFF.

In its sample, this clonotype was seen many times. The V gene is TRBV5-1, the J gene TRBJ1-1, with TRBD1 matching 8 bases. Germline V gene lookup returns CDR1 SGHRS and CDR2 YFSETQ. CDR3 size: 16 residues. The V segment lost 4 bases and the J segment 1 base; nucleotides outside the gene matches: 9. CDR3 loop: CASSIGQGYRNTEAFF. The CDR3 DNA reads TGCGCCAGCAGCATTGGACAGGGTTACAGGAACACTGAAGCTTTCTTT.

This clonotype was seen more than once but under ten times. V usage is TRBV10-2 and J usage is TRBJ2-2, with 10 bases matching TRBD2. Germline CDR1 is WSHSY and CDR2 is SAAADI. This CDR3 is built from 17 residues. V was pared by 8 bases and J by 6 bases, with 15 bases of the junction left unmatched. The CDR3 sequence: CASGGFSSGSIAGELFF. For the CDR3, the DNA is TGCGCCAGCGGCGGGTTCTCTAGCGGGAGTATCGCCGGGGAGCTGTTTTTT.

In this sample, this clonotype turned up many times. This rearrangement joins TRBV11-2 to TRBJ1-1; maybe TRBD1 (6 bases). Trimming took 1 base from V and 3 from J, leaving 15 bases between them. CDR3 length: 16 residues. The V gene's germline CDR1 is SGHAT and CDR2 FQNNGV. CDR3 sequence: CASSLGSWGAHTEAFF. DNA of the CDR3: TGTGCCAGCAGCTTAGGGAGTTGGGGGGCCCACACTGAAGCTTTCTTT.

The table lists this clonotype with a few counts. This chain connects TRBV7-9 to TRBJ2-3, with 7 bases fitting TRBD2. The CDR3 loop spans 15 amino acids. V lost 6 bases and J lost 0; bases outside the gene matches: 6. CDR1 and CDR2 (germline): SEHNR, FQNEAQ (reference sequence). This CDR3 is CASRLLAASTDTQYF. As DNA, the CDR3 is TGTGCCAGCAGGCTTCTAGCGGCTAGCACAGATACGCAGTATTTT.

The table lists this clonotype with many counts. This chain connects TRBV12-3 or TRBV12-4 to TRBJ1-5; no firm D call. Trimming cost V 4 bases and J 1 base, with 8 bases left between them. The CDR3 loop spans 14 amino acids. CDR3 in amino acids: CASSSDVSNQPQHF. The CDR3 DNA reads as TGTGCCAGCAGTTCGGACGTAAGCAATCAGCCCCAGCATTTT.

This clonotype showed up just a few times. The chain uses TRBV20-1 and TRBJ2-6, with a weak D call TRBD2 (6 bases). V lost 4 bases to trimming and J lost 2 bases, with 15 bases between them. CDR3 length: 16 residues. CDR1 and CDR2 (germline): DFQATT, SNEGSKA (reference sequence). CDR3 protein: CSAILAKEAGANVLTF. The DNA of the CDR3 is TGCAGTGCTATCCTAGCGAAGGAGGCTGGGGCCAACGTCCTGACTTTC.

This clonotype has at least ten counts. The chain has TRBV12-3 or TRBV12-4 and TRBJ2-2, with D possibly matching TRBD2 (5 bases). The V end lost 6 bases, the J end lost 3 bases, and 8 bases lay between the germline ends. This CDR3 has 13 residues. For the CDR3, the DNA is TGTGCCAGCAGGGCCGGGGACACCGGGGAGCTGTTTTTT. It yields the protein CASRAGDTGELFF.

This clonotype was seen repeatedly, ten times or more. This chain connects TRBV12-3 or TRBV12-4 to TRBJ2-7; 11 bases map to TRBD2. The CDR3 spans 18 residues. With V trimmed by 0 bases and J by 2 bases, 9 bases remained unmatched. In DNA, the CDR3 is TGTGCCAGCAGTTTAGCGGTAGCGGGAGGGCCCCCCCCCTACGAGCAGTACTTC. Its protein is CASSLAVAGGPPPYEQYF.

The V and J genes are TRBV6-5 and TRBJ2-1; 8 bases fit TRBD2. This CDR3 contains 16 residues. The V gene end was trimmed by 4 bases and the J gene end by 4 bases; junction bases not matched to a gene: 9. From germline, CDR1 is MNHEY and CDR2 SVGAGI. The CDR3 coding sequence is TGTGCCAGCAGTTCCCCCGATAGCGGGGCGTACAATGAGCAGTTCTTC. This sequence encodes CASSSPDSGAYNEQFF.

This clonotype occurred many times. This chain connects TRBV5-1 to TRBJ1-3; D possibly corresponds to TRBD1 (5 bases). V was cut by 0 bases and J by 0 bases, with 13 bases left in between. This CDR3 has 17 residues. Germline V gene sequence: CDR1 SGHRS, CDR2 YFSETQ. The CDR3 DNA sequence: TGCGCCAGCAGCTTGGGCGGTGGGGCTCTCTCTGGAAACACCATATATTTT. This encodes CASSLGGGALSGNTIYF.

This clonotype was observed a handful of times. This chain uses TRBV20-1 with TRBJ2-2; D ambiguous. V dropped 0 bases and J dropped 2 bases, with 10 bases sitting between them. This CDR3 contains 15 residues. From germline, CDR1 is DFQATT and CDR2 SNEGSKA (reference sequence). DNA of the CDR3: TGCAGTGCTAGAGATCGGGTAATTAACACCGGGGAGCTGTTTTTT. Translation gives CSARDRVINTGELFF.

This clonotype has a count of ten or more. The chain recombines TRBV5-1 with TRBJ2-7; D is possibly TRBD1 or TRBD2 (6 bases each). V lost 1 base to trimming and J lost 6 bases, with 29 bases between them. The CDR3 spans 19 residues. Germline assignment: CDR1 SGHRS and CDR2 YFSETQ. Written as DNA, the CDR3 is TGCGCCAGCAGCTTGAGGAGGGGATTACAACAGGGAATAGGGTCCGAGCAGTACTTC. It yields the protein CASSLRRGLQQGIGSEQYF.

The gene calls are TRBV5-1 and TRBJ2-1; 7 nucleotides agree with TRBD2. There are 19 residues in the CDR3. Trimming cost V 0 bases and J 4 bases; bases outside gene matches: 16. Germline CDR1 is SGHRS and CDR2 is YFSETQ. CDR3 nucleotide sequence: TGCGCCAGCAGCTTGGATCCAGGACTAGTGATCCGACCTTACAATGAGCAGTTCTTC. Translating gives CASSLDPGLVIRPYNEQFF.

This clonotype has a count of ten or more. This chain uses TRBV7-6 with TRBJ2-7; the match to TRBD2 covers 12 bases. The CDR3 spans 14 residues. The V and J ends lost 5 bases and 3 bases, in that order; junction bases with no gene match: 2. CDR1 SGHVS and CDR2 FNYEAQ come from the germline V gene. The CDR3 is CASSRTSGIYEQYF. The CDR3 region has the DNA TGTGCCAGCAGCCGGACTAGCGGGATCTACGAGCAGTACTTC.

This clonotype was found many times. CDR3 amino acids: CSARDQRTGSTDTQYF. CDR3 nucleotide sequence: TGCAGTGCTAGAGATCAGAGGACAGGGAGCACAGATACGCAGTATTTT. This chain joins TRBV20-1 and TRBJ2-3; TRBD1 aligns across 8 bases. This CDR3 comprises 16 residues. Germline values: CDR1 DFQATT, CDR2 SNEGSKA (reference sequence). V was pared by 0 bases and J by 0 bases, with 5 bases of the junction left unmatched.

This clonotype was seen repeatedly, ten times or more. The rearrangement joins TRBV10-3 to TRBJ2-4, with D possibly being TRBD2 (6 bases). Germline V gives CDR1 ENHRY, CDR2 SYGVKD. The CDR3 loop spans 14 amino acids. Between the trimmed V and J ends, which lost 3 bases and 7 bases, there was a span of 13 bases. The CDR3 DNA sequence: TGTGCCATCAGTGACGCTAGCGCGGGGAACATTCAGTACTTC. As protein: CAISDASAGNIQYF.

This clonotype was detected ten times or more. CDR3 loop: CSVDSGYTF. The CDR3 DNA sequence: TGCAGCGTAGATAGTGGCTACACCTTC. The chain is built from TRBV29-1 and TRBJ1-2, with D unclear. The CDR3 length is 9 residues. Trimming shortened V by 6 bases and J by 7 bases, and 6 bases separated the two germline ends. The germline V gene has CDR1 SQVTM and CDR2 ANQGSEA. Full variable domain (missing parts from reference TRBV29-1 and TRBJ1-2): SAVISQKPSRDICQRGTSLTIQCQVDSQVTMMFWYRQQPGQSLTLIATANQGSEATYESGFVIDKFPISRPNLTFSTLTVSNMSPEDSSIYLCSVDSGYTFGSGTRLTVV.

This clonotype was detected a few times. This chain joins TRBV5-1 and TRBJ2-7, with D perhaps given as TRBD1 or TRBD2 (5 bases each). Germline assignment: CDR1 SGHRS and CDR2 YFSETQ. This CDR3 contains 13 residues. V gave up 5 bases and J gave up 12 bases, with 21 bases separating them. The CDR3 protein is CASSYGTDSLLYF. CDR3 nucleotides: TGCGCCAGCAGTTATGGGACGGATTCCCTTTTGTACTTC.

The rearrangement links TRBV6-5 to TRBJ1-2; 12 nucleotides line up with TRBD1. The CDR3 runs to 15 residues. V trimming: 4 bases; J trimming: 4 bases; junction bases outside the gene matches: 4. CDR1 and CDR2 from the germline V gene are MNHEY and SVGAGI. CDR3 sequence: CASSSGQGAIYGYTF. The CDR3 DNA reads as TGTGCCAGCAGTTCGGGACAGGGGGCGATCTATGGCTACACCTTC.

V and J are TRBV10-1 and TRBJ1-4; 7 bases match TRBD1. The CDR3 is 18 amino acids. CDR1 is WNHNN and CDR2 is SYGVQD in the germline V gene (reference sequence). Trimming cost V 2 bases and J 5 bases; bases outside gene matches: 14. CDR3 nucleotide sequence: TGCGCCAGCAGTGAGGACTTCCGACAGGGAGCGGGCAATGAAAAACTGTTTTTT. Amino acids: CASSEDFRQGAGNEKLFF.

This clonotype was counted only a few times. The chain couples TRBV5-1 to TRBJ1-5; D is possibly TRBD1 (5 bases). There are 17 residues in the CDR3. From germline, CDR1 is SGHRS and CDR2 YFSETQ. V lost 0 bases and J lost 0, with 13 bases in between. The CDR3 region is CASSLGGGKDSNQPQHF. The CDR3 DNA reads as TGCGCCAGCAGCTTGGGGGGCGGAAAAGATAGCAATCAGCCCCAGCATTTT.

CDR3 amino acids: CASSPDQGPGETQYF. The CDR3 DNA reads as TGTGCCAGCTCACCCGATCAGGGACCCGGGGAGACCCAGTACTTC. The chain has TRBV18 and TRBJ2-5; D is possibly TRBD1 or TRBD2 (5 bases each). Germline loops: CDR1 KGHSH, CDR2 LQKENI. V lost 3 bases and J 5 bases, leaving 16 bases between the germline ends. This CDR3 has 15 amino acids. Using reference TRBV18 and TRBJ2-5 for the parts outside the CDR3, the full variable domain is NAGVMQNPRHLVRRRGQEARLRCSPMKGHSHVYWYRQLPEEGLKFMVYLQKENIIDESGMPKERFSAEFPKEGPSILRIQQVVRGDSAAYFCASSPDQGPGETQYFGPGTRLLVL.

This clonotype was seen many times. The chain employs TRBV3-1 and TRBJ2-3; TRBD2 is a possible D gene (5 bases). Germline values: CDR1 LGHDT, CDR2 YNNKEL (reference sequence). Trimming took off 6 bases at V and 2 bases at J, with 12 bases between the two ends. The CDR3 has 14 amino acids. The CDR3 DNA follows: TGTGCCAGCAGTCTAGCTAGGACCACAGATACGCAGTATTTT. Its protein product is CASSLARTTDTQYF.

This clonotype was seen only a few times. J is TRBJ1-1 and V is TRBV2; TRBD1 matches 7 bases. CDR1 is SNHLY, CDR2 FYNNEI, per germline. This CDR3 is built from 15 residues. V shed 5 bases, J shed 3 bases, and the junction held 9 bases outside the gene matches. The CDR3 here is CASSKDTGAHTEAFF. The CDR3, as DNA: TGTGCCAGCAGTAAAGATACAGGGGCTCACACTGAAGCTTTCTTT.